What follows are 13 T cell receptor beta chains derived from one specimen sequenced in a study of blood T cell repertoires in COVID-19. Clones were read by immunoSEQ multiplex PCR, and TCRdb kept only the in-frame ones, dropping some. The data contain about 160,000 clones, over 80% of them singletons. Sequencing used peripheral blood. Source of these receptors: a woman older than 75 with active or convalescent COVID-19.

This CDR3 is CASSRQVPTNEKLFF. The CDR3 DNA is TGTGCCAGCAGCCGACAGGTCCCAACTAATGAAAAACTGTTTTTT. The chain recombines TRBV6-5 with TRBJ1-4, with TRBD1 as a possible D gene (6 bases). The CDR3 spans 15 residues. The V end was cut by 6 bases, the J end by 0 bases, with 11 bases between. Germline values: CDR1 MNHEY, CDR2 SVGAGI.

This sequence joins TRBV27 and TRBJ2-1, with 8 positions matching TRBD2. The CDR3 has 17 amino acids. CDR1 MNHEY and CDR2 SMNVEV come from the germline V gene (reference sequence). V was pared by 6 bases and J by 2 bases, with 12 bases of the junction left unmatched. CDR3 nucleotides: TGTGCCAGCAGCTCCCTTTCGGCGGGGGGTCCCTACAATGAGCAGTTCTTC. It translates to CASSSLSAGGPYNEQFF.

The rearrangement links TRBV19 to TRBJ1-5, with TRBD1 matching over 7 bases. Per the germline V gene, CDR1 is LNHDA and CDR2 is SQIVND (reference sequence). The CDR3 contains 16 residues. J gave up 1 base and V 2 bases, and 5 bases lay outside the gene matches. The CDR3 sequence: CASSIPRQGSNQPQHF. The CDR3 DNA follows: TGTGCCAGTAGTATACCGCGACAGGGCAGCAATCAGCCCCAGCATTTT.

This clone was seen a single time. This chain connects TRBV7-2 to TRBJ1-2; 7 bases align to TRBD1. V lost 5 bases, J lost 4 bases, and 7 bases stayed unmatched. Germline lookup yields CDR1 SGHTA and CDR2 FQGNSA. There are 14 residues in the CDR3. The CDR3 here is CASSPGQVTYGYTF. The CDR3 coding sequence is TGTGCCAGCAGCCCCGGACAGGTTACCTATGGCTACACCTTC.

Worth noting for this clone: The same CDR3 arises from other DNA sequences in this sample as well. The gene calls are TRBV9 and TRBJ2-5, with D tentatively TRBD2 (6 bases). Germline CDR1 is SGDLS and CDR2 is YYNGEE. The CDR3 runs 11 residues. V dropped 4 bases and J dropped 5 bases, with 6 bases sitting between them. The DNA of the CDR3 is TGTGCCAGCAGCCGGGGGGAGACCCAGTACTTC. Translation gives CASSRGETQYF.

This rearrangement joins TRBV5-1 to TRBJ2-4; 11 bases line up with TRBD1. The CDR3 is 14 amino acids. Losses at the gene ends were 7 bases for V and 7 bases for J; bases not matched to a gene: 7. Germline V gene lookup returns CDR1 SGHRS and CDR2 YFSETQ. CDR3 DNA sequence: TGCGCCAGCCGCGCGGGGGACAGGGGGAACATTCAGTACTTC. As protein: CASRAGDRGNIQYF.

The V gene is TRBV27, the J gene TRBJ1-5; weak D call: TRBD1 (6 bases). The CDR3 loop spans 15 amino acids. Trimming took 5 bases from V and 1 from J, leaving 12 bases between them. Germline V gives CDR1 MNHEY, CDR2 SMNVEV (reference sequence). Written as DNA, the CDR3 is TGTGCCAGCAGTCCCTGGGGGCAGAGCAATCAGCCCCAGCATTTT. It yields the protein CASSPWGQSNQPQHF.

The chain has TRBV9 and TRBJ2-7, with D perhaps matching TRBD1 (6 bases). The germline gives CDR1 SGDLS, CDR2 YYNGEE. This CDR3 is built from 14 residues. Trimming left V 0 bases short and J 3 bases short, with 10 bases between. The CDR3 DNA sequence: TGTGCCAGCAGCGTAGGACAGGTGAACTACGAGCAGTACTTC. Its protein is CASSVGQVNYEQYF.

The genes are TRBV19 and TRBJ2-7, with TRBD1 matching 9 bases. The CDR3 runs 15 residues. Unmatched junction bases numbered 8, after V lost 6 bases and J lost 2 bases. Germline CDR1 reads LNHDA; CDR2 reads SQIVND (reference sequence). The CDR3 coding sequence is TGTGCCAGTAGCTTTGTGGGACAGGGAACCTACGAGCAGTACTTC. Its protein is CASSFVGQGTYEQYF. Full variable domain (missing parts from reference TRBV19 and TRBJ2-7): DGGITQSPKYLFRKEGQNVTLSCEQNLNHDAMYWYRQDPGQGLRLIYYSQIVNDFQKGDIAEGYSVSREKKESFPLTVTSAQKNPTAFYLCASSFVGQGTYEQYFGPGTRLTVT.

This clone has a handful of counts. The genes are TRBV2 and TRBJ1-1; no clear D. Germline V gene sequence: CDR1 SNHLY, CDR2 FYNNEI. This CDR3 comprises 11 residues. The V gene lost 8 bases and the J gene lost 7 bases, with 11 bases spanning the gap. In nucleotides, the CDR3 is TGTGCCAGCGTCCGGGAAGTTGAAGCTTTCTTT. Its protein is CASVREVEAFF. The whole variable domain, filled in from reference TRBV2 and TRBJ1-1, reads EPEVTQTPSHQVTQMGQEVILRCVPISNHLYFYWYRQILGQKVEFLVSFYNNEISEKSEIFDDQFSVERPDGSNFTLKIRSTKLEDSAMYFCASVREVEAFFGQGTRLTVV.

This rearrangement joins TRBV5-1 to TRBJ2-5; 12 bases fit TRBD2. This CDR3 comprises 19 residues. The germline gives CDR1 SGHRS, CDR2 YFSETQ. J gave up 0 bases and V 4 bases, and 13 bases lay outside the gene matches. Written as DNA, the CDR3 is TGCGCCAGCAGCAGAATGAGACTAGCGGGGGCCATGTACCAAGAGACCCAGTACTTC. Translation gives CASSRMRLAGAMYQETQYF.

The chain combines TRBV7-2 with TRBJ2-2; maybe TRBD2 (5 bases). The germline V and J ends were trimmed by 3 bases and 5 bases, with 19 bases remaining between them. The germline gives CDR1 SGHTA, CDR2 FQGNSA. This CDR3 has 17 residues. This CDR3 reads CASSFSRLIRGTGELFF. CDR3 in DNA: TGTGCCAGCAGCTTCTCCCGTCTGATAAGAGGGACCGGGGAGCTGTTTTTT.

The chain joins TRBV9 to TRBJ2-1, with 7 nucleotides matching TRBD1. J was trimmed by 7 bases and V by 0 bases; bases with no gene match: 1. The length of the CDR3 is 13 residues. CDR1 and CDR2 (germline): SGDLS, YYNGEE. CDR3 region: CASSVGGQNEQFF. CDR3 sequence (DNA): TGTGCCAGCAGCGTAGGGGGACAGAATGAGCAGTTCTTC.